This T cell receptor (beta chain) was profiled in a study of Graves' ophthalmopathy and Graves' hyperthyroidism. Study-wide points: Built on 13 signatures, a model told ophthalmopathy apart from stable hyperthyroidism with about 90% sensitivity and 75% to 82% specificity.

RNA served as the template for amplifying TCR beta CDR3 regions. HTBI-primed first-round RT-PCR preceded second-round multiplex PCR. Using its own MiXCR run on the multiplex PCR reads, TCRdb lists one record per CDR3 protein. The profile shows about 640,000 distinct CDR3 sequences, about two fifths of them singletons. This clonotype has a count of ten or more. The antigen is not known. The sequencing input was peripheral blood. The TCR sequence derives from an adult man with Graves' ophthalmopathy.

Here the CDR3 DNA reads TGTGCCAGCAGCTATGGGACAGGGAACTCCTACGAGCAGTACTTC. Translation: CASSYGTGNSYEQYF. The chain uses TRBV7-8 and TRBJ2-7; TRBD1 agrees at 9 bases. Germline trimming cut 4 bases from V and 0 bases from J; bases unmatched to any gene: 4. The germline V gene has CDR1 SGHVS and CDR2 FQNEAQ. The CDR3 is made up of 15 amino acids.